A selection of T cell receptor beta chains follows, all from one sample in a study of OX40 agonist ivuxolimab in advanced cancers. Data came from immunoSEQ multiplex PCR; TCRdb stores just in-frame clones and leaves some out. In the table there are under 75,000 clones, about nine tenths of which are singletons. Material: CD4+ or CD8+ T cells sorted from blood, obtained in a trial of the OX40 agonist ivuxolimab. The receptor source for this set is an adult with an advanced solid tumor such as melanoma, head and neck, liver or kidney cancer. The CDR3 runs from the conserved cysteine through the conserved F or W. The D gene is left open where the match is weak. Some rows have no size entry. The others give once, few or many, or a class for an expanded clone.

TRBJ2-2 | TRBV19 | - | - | TGTGCCACAGGGTTCAGGGCCGGGGAGCTGTTTTTT | CATGFRAGELFF
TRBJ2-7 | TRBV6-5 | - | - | TGTGCCAGCAGTGCGACCTACGAGCAGTACTTC | CASSATYEQYF
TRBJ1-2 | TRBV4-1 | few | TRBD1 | TGCGCCAGCAGCCCGGACAGGGACTATGGCTACACCTTC | CASSPDRDYGYTF
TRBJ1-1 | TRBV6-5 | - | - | TGTGCCAGCATGATGAACACTGAAGCTTTCTTT | CASMMNTEAFF
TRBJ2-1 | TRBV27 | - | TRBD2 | TGTGCCAGCAGCCCCACTAGCGGGATTGACAATGAGCAGTTCTTC | CASSPTSGIDNEQFF
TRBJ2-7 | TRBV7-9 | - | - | TGTGCCAGCAGTTCCAGACCCTACGAGCAGTACTTC | CASSSRPYEQYF
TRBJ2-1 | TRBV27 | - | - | TGTGCCAGCAGTTTAGGTTCAGGGCTGCAGTTCTTC | CASSLGSGLQFF
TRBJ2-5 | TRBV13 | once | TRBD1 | TGTGCCAGCAGCTATCGGACAGGGACCACGGGGGAGACCCAGTACTTC | CASSYRTGTTGETQYF
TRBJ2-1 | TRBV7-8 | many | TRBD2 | TGTGCCAGCAGCTTTGCGGCTAGCGGGAGGGCGGTTGAGCAGTTCTTC | CASSFAASGRAVEQFF
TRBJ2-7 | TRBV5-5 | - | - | TGTGCCAGCAGCTTGCTGGGACAACACTACGAGCAGTACTTC | CASSLLGQHYEQYF
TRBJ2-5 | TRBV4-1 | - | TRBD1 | TGCGCCAGCAGCCAGGGGGACAGCCAAGAGACCCAGTACTTC | CASSQGDSQETQYF
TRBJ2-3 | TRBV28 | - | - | TGTGCCAGCAGTATCCCCTCCCAGGCAGATACGCAGTATTTT | CASSIPSQADTQYF
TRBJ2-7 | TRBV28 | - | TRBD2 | TGTGCCAGCAGTTTATACTGGGAGGGAAGCTCCTACGAGCAGTACTTC | CASSLYWEGSSYEQYF
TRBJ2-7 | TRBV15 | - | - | TGTGCCACCGAAGACTCCTACGAGCAGTACTTC | CATEDSYEQYF
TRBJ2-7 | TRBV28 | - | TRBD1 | TGTGCCAGCAGTGTTCAGGGGGACTCCTACGAGCAGTACTTC | CASSVQGDSYEQYF
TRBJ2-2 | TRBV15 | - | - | TGTGCCACCAGCAGAGCGACGACCGGGGAGCTGTTTTTT | CATSRATTGELFF
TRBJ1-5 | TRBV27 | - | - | TGTGCCACGGGCCTCAATCAGCCCCAGCATTTT | CATGLNQPQHF
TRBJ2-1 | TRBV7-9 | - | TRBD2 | TGTGCCAGCAGCTTAGCACCCCGCGGGAGCTCCTACAATGAGCAGTTCTTC | CASSLAPRGSSYNEQFF
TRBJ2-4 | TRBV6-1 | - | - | TGTGCCAGCGGCCGGGACTCCTGGGGGGACATTCAGTACTTC | CASGRDSWGDIQYF
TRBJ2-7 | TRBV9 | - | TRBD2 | TGTGCCAGCAGCGCAGGCTCCGGGACTAGCGGCTACGAGCAGTACTTC | CASSAGSGTSGYEQYF
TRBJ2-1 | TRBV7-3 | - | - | TGTGCCAGCAGCCCCCGAAATAGTCCCTGGGATGAGCAGTTCTTC | CASSPRNSPWDEQFF
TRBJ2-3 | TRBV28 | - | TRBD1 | TGTGCCAGCAGTGACCGGGACAGGTTCACAGATACGCAGTATTTT | CASSDRDRFTDTQYF
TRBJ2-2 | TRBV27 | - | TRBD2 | TGTGCCAGCAGATTTGCGGGAGGCGACACCGGGGAGCTGTTTTTT | CASRFAGGDTGELFF
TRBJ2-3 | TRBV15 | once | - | TGTGCCACCAGCAGAGATAAAGCGACCAATCTATTCACAGATACGCAGTATTTT | CATSRDKATNLFTDTQYF
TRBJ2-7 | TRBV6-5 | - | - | TGTGCCAGCAGTTACTCTCTTGGGGCCTACGAGCAGTACTTC | CASSYSLGAYEQYF
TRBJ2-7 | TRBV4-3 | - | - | TGCGCCAGCAGCCCAGGGGACGGGTCCTACGAGCAGTACTTC | CASSPGDGSYEQYF
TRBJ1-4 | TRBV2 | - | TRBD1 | TGTGCCAGCAGTGAAGTTTTGGACAGGGTGACTAATGAAAAACTGTTTTTT | CASSEVLDRVTNEKLFF
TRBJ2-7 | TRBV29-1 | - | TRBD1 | TGCAGCGTTTCCAGGGGGAAGTACGAGCAGTACTTC | CSVSRGKYEQYF
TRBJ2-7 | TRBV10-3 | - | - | TGTGCCATCAGCGATGACACCTCCTACGAGCAGTACTTC | CAISDDTSYEQYF
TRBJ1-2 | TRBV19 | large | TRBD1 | TGTGCCAGTAGTACCAATACAGGGGATGGCTACACCTTC | CASSTNTGDGYTF
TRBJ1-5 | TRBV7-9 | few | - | TGTGCCAGCAGCCCGGAATCATGGGATCAGCCCCAGCATTTT | CASSPESWDQPQHF
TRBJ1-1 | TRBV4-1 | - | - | TGCGCCAGCAGCCAAGATCAGGTCAGGGAGAACACTGAAGCTTTCTTT | CASSQDQVRENTEAFF
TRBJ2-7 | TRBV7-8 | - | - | TGTGCCAGCAGCTTAACGTGGTGGGACGAGCAGTACTTC | CASSLTWWDEQYF
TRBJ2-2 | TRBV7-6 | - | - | TGTGCCAGCAGCTTAGGGGCGAACGCGAACACCGGGGAGCTGTTTTTT | CASSLGANANTGELFF
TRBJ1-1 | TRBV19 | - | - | TGTGCCAGTTTCCCTCATTTGAACACTGAAGCTTTCTTT | CASFPHLNTEAFF
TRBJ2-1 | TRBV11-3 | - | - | TGTGCCAGCAGCTTAGATTCTGGCTCTGCGGCTAACAATGAGCAGTTCTTC | CASSLDSGSAANNEQFF
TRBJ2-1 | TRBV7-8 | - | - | TGTGCCAGCAGCTTCGAACCGTACAATGAGCAGTTCTTC | CASSFEPYNEQFF
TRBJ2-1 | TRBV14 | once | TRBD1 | TGTGCCAGCAGCCTGCCGGGACAGGGCCTCCTTGAGCAGTTCTTC | CASSLPGQGLLEQFF
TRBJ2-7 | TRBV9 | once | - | TGTGCCAGCAGCGTAACTGCGGGCCACGAGCAGTACTTC | CASSVTAGHEQYF
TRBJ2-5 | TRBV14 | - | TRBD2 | TGTGCCAGCAGCCTCTGGCGGGAGCAAGAGACCCAGTACTTC | CASSLWREQETQYF
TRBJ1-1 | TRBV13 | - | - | TGTGCCAGCAGCTTAGCGGGACACCGGTATACGGAAGCTTTCTTT | CASSLAGHRYTEAFF
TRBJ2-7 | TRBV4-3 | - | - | TGCGCCAGCAGCCAAGATCGACAGTCGCGCTACGAGCAGTACTTC | CASSQDRQSRYEQYF
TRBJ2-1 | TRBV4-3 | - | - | TGCGCCAGCAGCCCAGTACTAGGGTCCTACAATGAGCAGTTCTTC | CASSPVLGSYNEQFF
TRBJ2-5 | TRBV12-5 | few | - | TGTGCTAGTGGCAATTACCAGGAGACCCAGTACTTC | CASGNYQETQYF
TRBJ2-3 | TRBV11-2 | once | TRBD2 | TGTGCCAGCAGCGACAGACTAGCGGGAGGGCCAGATACGCAGTATTTT | CASSDRLAGGPDTQYF
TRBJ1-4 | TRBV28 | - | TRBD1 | TGTGCCAGCAGTTCAACAGGGGGTCGGCATGAAAAACTGTTTTTT | CASSSTGGRHEKLFF
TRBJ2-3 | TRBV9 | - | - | TGTGCCAGCAGCGTTTCCTCGGGGGGCTATAGAGTAGATACGCAGTATTTT | CASSVSSGGYRVDTQYF
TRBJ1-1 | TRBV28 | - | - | TGTGCCAGCAGTCTAACACCTCAGGGTATGAACACTGAAGCTTTCTTT | CASSLTPQGMNTEAFF
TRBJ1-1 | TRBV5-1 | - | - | TGCGCCAGCAGCTTGGAAGGGGTAGGAGACACTGAAGCTTTCTTT | CASSLEGVGDTEAFF
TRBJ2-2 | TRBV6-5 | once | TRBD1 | TGTGCCAGCACCCGGGACAGGGAAACCGGGGAGCTGTTTTTT | CASTRDRETGELFF
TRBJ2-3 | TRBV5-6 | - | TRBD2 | TGTGCCAGCAGTTTAGGACTAGCCACAGATACGCAGTATTTT | CASSLGLATDTQYF
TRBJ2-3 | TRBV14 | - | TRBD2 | TGTGCCAGCAGCCAAGCGGGAGGGCCACAAGATACGCAGTATTTT | CASSQAGGPQDTQYF
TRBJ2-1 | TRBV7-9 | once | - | TGTGCCAGCAGCCCTGGATCGGAGCAGTTCTTC | CASSPGSEQFF
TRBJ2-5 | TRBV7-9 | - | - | TGTGCCAGCAGCTCTACACACGCGTTCCAAGAGACCCAGTACTTC | CASSSTHAFQETQYF
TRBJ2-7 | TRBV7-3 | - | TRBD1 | TGTGCCAGCAGCTTAGGCCCGGGACAGGGGGTTTCCTACGAGCAGTACTTC | CASSLGPGQGVSYEQYF
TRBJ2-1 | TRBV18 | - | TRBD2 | TGTGCCAGCTCACCTACTAGCGGGAGGGCAAATGAGCAGTTCTTC | CASSPTSGRANEQFF
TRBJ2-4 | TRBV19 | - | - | TGTGCCAGTAGTATCCCCGCGGGAGCCAAAAACATTCAGTACTTC | CASSIPAGAKNIQYF
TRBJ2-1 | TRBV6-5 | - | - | TGTGCCAGCAGTCCGACGGGGGACTACAATGAGCAGTTCTTC | CASSPTGDYNEQFF